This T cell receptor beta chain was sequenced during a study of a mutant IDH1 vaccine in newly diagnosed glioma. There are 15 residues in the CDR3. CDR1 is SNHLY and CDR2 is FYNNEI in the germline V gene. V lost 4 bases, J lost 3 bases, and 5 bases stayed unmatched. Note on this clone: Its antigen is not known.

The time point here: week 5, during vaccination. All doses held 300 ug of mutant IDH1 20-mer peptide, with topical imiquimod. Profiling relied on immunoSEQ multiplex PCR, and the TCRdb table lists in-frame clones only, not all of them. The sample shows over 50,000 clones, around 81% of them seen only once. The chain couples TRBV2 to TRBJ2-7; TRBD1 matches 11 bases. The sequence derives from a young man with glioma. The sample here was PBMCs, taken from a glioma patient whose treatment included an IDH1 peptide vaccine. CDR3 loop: CASSARDRGVYEQYF. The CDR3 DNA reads TGTGCCAGCAGTGCCCGGGACAGGGGGGTCTACGAGCAGTACTTC. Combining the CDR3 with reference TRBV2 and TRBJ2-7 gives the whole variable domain EPEVTQTPSHQVTQMGQEVILRCVPISNHLYFYWYRQILGQKVEFLVSFYNNEISEKSEIFDDQFSVERPDGSNFTLKIRSTKLEDSAMYFCASSARDRGVYEQYFGPGTRLTVT.